The rows below give T cell receptor beta chains drawn from one sample of a study of cytomegalovirus exposure and HLA in healthy donors. The repertoire was sequenced with immunoSEQ multiplex PCR; TCRdb's copy has only in-frame clones and lacks some. The repertoire holds 95,000 to 100,000 clones, with less than 10% as singletons. The material sequenced was PBMCs. Receptor source: a man aged 45 to 65 in good health and CMV-seropositive. The CDR3 runs from the conserved cysteine through the conserved F or W. A D gene is named only where the DNA matches it firmly. The size of a clone is reported for some rows only, either as once, few or many, or as a class for expanded clones.

V	D	J	size	DNA	CDR3
TRBV27	.	TRBJ1-1	.	TGTGCCAGCAGTTTTTCTGGGGCGAACACTGAAGCTTTCTTT	CASSFSGANTEAFF
TRBV5-8	TRBD1	TRBJ1-4	few	TGTGCCAGCAACTACAGGGGGCAGTCGAGTGAAAAACTGTTTTTT	CASNYRGQSSEKLFF
TRBV13	.	TRBJ1-1	.	TGTGCCAGCAGCTTAGCAGGCAGGGATAACGGTGAAGCTTTCTTT	CASSLAGRDNGEAFF
TRBV18	TRBD1	TRBJ2-5	few	TGTGCCAGCTCCCCAGGGTCAGGGGGCGAAGAGACCCAGTACTTC	CASSPGSGGEETQYF
TRBV7-8	TRBD1	TRBJ2-7	.	TGTGCCAGCAGCTTCGGGACAGGGGGGCTGAGCGAGCAGTACTTC	CASSFGTGGLSEQYF
TRBV28	.	TRBJ1-1	.	TGTGCCAGCGGGGGCCGGGGCGAAGCTTTCTTT	CASGGRGEAFF
TRBV18	TRBD1	TRBJ1-3	.	TGTGCCAGCTCACTGGGGGACAGGCCACCTGGAAACACCATATATTTT	CASSLGDRPPGNTIYF
TRBV5-4	.	TRBJ2-7	many	TGTGCCAGCAGCTGGGGGGGCACGAGCTCCTACGAGCAGTACTTC	CASSWGGTSSYEQYF
TRBV5-5	.	TRBJ1-2	few	TGTGCCAGCAGCTTGGAGGAGGGGCATGGCTACACCTTC	CASSLEEGHGYTF
TRBV2	.	TRBJ1-4	few	TGTGCCAGCAGTGTCTGGGTGCTACAGTTGGCAACTAATGAAAAACTGTTTTTT	CASSVWVLQLATNEKLFF
TRBV18	.	TRBJ2-5	.	TGTGCCAGCTCACCACCGCCAGGGATGAAGACCCAGTACTTC	CASSPPPGMKTQYF
TRBV28	.	TRBJ2-5	many	TGTGCCAGCAGCCCCCCGGGTTTTGCGGGGACCCAAGAGACCCAGTACTTC	CASSPPGFAGTQETQYF
TRBV7-9	TRBD2	TRBJ2-3	few	TGTGCCAGCAGCCCAGGGACTACCGACACAGATACGCAGTATTTT	CASSPGTTDTDTQYF
TRBV6-4	TRBD2	TRBJ2-1	many	TGTGCCAGCAGCACCATAGCGGGGGGTGAGCAGTTCTTC	CASSTIAGGEQFF
TRBV6-6	TRBD1	TRBJ2-7	few	TGTGCCAGCGGGGGACAGCGCAGAAGGAACGAGCAGTACTTC	CASGGQRRRNEQYF
TRBV7-3	TRBD2	TRBJ2-3	.	TGTGCCAGCAGCTCTACTGGCGGGAGCTTGGGTACGCAGTATTTT	CASSSTGGSLGTQYF
TRBV27	.	TRBJ2-5	few	TGTGCCAGCAGTTCCTCGGGGGAGACCCAGTACTTC	CASSSSGETQYF
TRBV28	.	TRBJ2-7	few	TGTGCCAGCAGTTTAAGGGGCCTCTCCTACGAGCAGTACTTC	CASSLRGLSYEQYF
TRBV30	TRBD1	TRBJ1-5	.	TGTGCCTGGAGGGGGACAGGGGCAAGCAATCAGCCCCAGCATTTT	CAWRGTGASNQPQHF
TRBV11-2	TRBD1	TRBJ1-1	few	TGTGCCAGCAGGCATAGCGGCAGGGGGCGGGCGGGGAACACTGAAGCTTTCTTT	CASRHSGRGRAGNTEAFF
TRBV2	.	TRBJ2-7	.	TGTGCCAGCCTCGGGATGGCGGGCTACGAGCAGTACTTC	CASLGMAGYEQYF
TRBV5-1	TRBD1	TRBJ2-3	.	TGCGCCAGCAGCTTGACTGGGTCCGACAGGGGAATAAGTGCAGATACGCAGTATTTT	CASSLTGSDRGISADTQYF
TRBV20-1	TRBD1	TRBJ1-1	few	TGCAGTGCTCGGGGGGGACAGAAAGCTTTCTTT	CSARGGQKAFF
TRBV6-6	.	TRBJ1-4	few	TGTGCCAGCAGTTACTCGGAGCAGCGGGGTAATGAAAAACTGTTTTTT	CASSYSEQRGNEKLFF
TRBV9	.	TRBJ2-1	.	TGTGCCAGCACGGGAAATCCTTGGACCGACAATGAGCAGTTCTTC	CASTGNPWTDNEQFF
TRBV6-5	TRBD1	TRBJ1-6	few	TGTGCCAGCAGTTACTCGAGACAGGGAAATTCACCCCTCCACTTT	CASSYSRQGNSPLHF
TRBV28	TRBD1	TRBJ2-3	few	TGTGCCAGCACTCAACTGGCGACAGGGAGTACAGATACGCAGTATTTT	CASTQLATGSTDTQYF
TRBV11-2	.	TRBJ2-1	.	TGTGCCAGCAGCTTTGCAGGTGGCAATGAGCAGTTCTTC	CASSFAGGNEQFF
TRBV4-2	TRBD1	TRBJ2-1	few	TGTGCCAGCAGCCCGGGACAGGGCTACAATGAGCAGTTCTTC	CASSPGQGYNEQFF
TRBV5-8	.	TRBJ1-4	.	TGTGCCAGCAGCTTGTTTACTCAGGGGCTTAATGAAAAACTGTTTTTT	CASSLFTQGLNEKLFF
TRBV6-1	TRBD1	TRBJ1-5	few	TGTGCCAGCAGTCCCCCCCAGGGGGGCAATCAGCCCCAGCATTTT	CASSPPQGGNQPQHF
TRBV6-5	TRBD2	TRBJ2-1	.	TGTGCCAGCAGTTCCGGGACTAGCGTGTACAATGAGCAGTTCTTC	CASSSGTSVYNEQFF
TRBV5-6	.	TRBJ1-3	few	TGTGCCAGCAGCTCCGCTCCGACAGTTCGCTCTGGAAACACCATATATTTT	CASSSAPTVRSGNTIYF
TRBV19	.	TRBJ2-2	.	TGTGCCAGTAGCAGCCCACTAGCCGCCGGGGAGCTGTTTTTT	CASSSPLAAGELFF
TRBV10-3	.	TRBJ1-3	few	TGTGCCATCAGTGAGTCGTCAGGCCGAAACACCATATATTTT	CAISESSGRNTIYF
TRBV6-5	.	TRBJ1-6	few	TGTGCCAGCAGCAACCGGGGGGGCCCCCTCCACTTT	CASSNRGGPLHF
TRBV6-1	TRBD1	TRBJ1-5	.	TGTGCCAGCAGTGATAACAGGGGACGACAGCCCCAGCATTTT	CASSDNRGRQPQHF
TRBV19	.	TRBJ2-6	.	TGTGCCAGTAGTACCGGCTCTGGGGCCAACGTCCTGACTTTC	CASSTGSGANVLTF
TRBV2	TRBD1	TRBJ1-5	.	TGTGCCAGCAGTTCCACAGGGGGCCCGTATCAGCCCCAGCATTTT	CASSSTGGPYQPQHF
TRBV5-4	.	TRBJ1-2	few	TGTGCCAGCAGCCGCCCCGCAGAGTTGGAGGGCTACACCTTC	CASSRPAELEGYTF
TRBV2	TRBD1	TRBJ2-1	few	TGTGCCAGCAGTGGACAGGGTGTAATATACAATGAGCAGTTCTTC	CASSGQGVIYNEQFF
TRBV12-5	.	TRBJ1-3	.	TGTGCTAGTGGTTCCTCCCAGGGTAGTGGAAACACCATATATTTT	CASGSSQGSGNTIYF
TRBV29-1	TRBD1	TRBJ2-7	few	TGCAGCGCCACAGACAGGGTCTTGGGGGAGCAGTACTTC	CSATDRVLGEQYF
TRBV27	TRBD1	TRBJ2-1	.	TGTGCCAGCAGTTGGGACAGGGGATATGAGCAGTTCTTC	CASSWDRGYEQFF
TRBV6-6	.	TRBJ1-1	few	TGTGCCAGCTGGCCGGGCAGGGCACAAACTGAAGCTTTCTTT	CASWPGRAQTEAFF
TRBV9	.	TRBJ1-1	few	TGTGCCAGCAGCGTAGCCATGAACACTGAAGCTTTCTTT	CASSVAMNTEAFF
TRBV28	.	TRBJ2-3	.	TGTGCCAGCAGCCCTAGGCTTGCTGGCACAGATACGCAGTATTTT	CASSPRLAGTDTQYF
TRBV14	TRBD2	TRBJ2-7	few	TGTGCCAGCAGCCAGCGGGAGAGAGGATTGGCCTACGAGCAGTACTTC	CASSQRERGLAYEQYF
TRBV11-1	TRBD2	TRBJ2-1	few	TGTGCCAGCAGCTCCCTAGCGGGGAGTGAGCAGTTCTTC	CASSSLAGSEQFF
TRBV7-2	.	TRBJ1-2	few	TGTGCCAGCAGCTTACTGGCAGGGGACGATGGCTACACCTTC	CASSLLAGDDGYTF
TRBV9	.	TRBJ2-3	.	TGTGCCAGCAGCCCCCGGACTGGGGATGTCACAGATACGCAGTATTTT	CASSPRTGDVTDTQYF
TRBV11-2	TRBD2	TRBJ2-2	few	TGTGCCAGCAGCTTAGCTAGCGGGAACACCGGGGAGCTGTTTTTT	CASSLASGNTGELFF